The next 25 T cell receptor beta chains were all read from a single sample in a study of Ad26.COV2.S vaccination and SARS-CoV-2 variants. Clones were read by immunoSEQ multiplex PCR, and TCRdb kept only the in-frame ones, dropping some. The sample records about 410,000 clones, 80% to 90% being singletons. Treatment given: 19 received Ad26.COV2.S at low or high dose, single or two shots; about 5 received placebo; per-sample allocation not given. It was on day 63 after the first vaccine or placebo injection that samples were taken. The specimen was peripheral blood, collected in a trial of Ad26.COV2.S vaccine versus placebo. All receptors derive from a person between 18 and 59 years old who received the Ad26.COV2.S COVID-19 vaccine or a placebo.

The genes are TRBV15 and TRBJ1-4; TRBD1 matches at 11 bases. With 3 bases clipped from V and 8 bases from J, the junction kept 5 bases outside the gene matches. The CDR3 consists of 15 residues. In germline, CDR1 is LNHNV, CDR2 YYDKDF (reference sequence). The CDR3 loop reads CATSRDRGPQEKLFF. The CDR3 DNA sequence: TGTGCCACCAGCAGGGACAGGGGGCCTCAAGAAAAACTGTTTTTT.

The chain combines TRBV19 with TRBJ1-5, with D unclear. From germline, CDR1 is LNHDA and CDR2 SQIVND (reference sequence). Deletions cut 3 bases from V and 2 bases from J, with 8 bases between. The length of the CDR3 is 14 residues. CDR3 bases: TGTGCCAGTAGTATTTGGACGGGCAATCAGCCCCAGCATTTT. Amino acid sequence: CASSIWTGNQPQHF.

This clone has a handful of counts. The genes are TRBV27 and TRBJ1-6; D gene ambiguous. The V end was cut by 4 bases, the J end by 4 bases, with 8 bases between. The CDR3 is 14 amino acids. Germline loops: CDR1 MNHEY, CDR2 SMNVEV (reference sequence). The CDR3 is CASSWQSYNSPLHF. The CDR3 nucleotides read TGTGCCAGCAGTTGGCAGAGTTATAATTCACCCCTCCACTTT.

V usage is TRBV27 and J usage is TRBJ2-3; the D gene could be TRBD1 or TRBD2 (6 bases each). The CDR3 has 14 residues. The V gene lost 10 bases and the J gene lost 0 bases, with 14 bases spanning the gap. Germline V lookup: CDR1 MNHEY, CDR2 SMNVEV (reference sequence). The CDR3 DNA is TGTGCCATCAAGGGGGGAACTAGCACAGATACGCAGTATTTT. Its translation is CAIKGGTSTDTQYF.

The genes are TRBV5-6 and TRBJ1-1, with unresolved D. Trimming removed 0 bases at V and 7 bases at J, with 13 bases between. CDR3 length equals 14 residues. Germline CDR1 SGHDT, CDR2 YYEEEE. CDR3 loop: CASSLDPEMGEAFF. CDR3 nucleotide sequence: TGTGCCAGCAGCTTGGATCCGGAGATGGGTGAAGCTTTCTTT.

The genes are TRBV6-5 and TRBJ2-1; possibly TRBD1 for D (7 bases). The ends were cut back, 4 bases at V and 9 bases at J, with 13 bases in the middle. Germline CDR1 MNHEY, CDR2 SVGAGI. The CDR3 loop spans 13 amino acids. CDR3 DNA: TGTGCCAGCAGTTTCTACAGGGGAGGTGAGCAGTTCTTC. Translation gives CASSFYRGGEQFF.

The chain carries TRBV19 and TRBJ2-2; the match to TRBD2 covers 9 bases. CDR1 is LNHDA, CDR2 SQIVND, per germline (reference sequence). This CDR3 has 15 residues. V gave up 4 bases and J gave up 4 bases; unmatched junction bases: 4. DNA of the CDR3: TGTGCCAGTAGTACTAGCGGGGAGAGCACCGGGGAGCTGTTTTTT. Its protein product is CASSTSGESTGELFF.

The CDR3 DNA follows: TGTGCCAGCAATCAACCCGGGGACTACCGAAAGATGTACCAAGAGACCCAGTACTTC. Encoded protein: CASNQPGDYRKMYQETQYF. This chain links TRBV28 with TRBJ2-5; 7 bases agree with TRBD2. CDR3 length: 19 amino acids. With V trimmed by 7 bases and J by 0 bases, 20 bases remained unmatched. Germline V gene data show CDR1 as MDHEN and CDR2 as SYDVKM.

The chain combines TRBV6-2 or TRBV6-3 with TRBJ2-1; D is perhaps TRBD2 (5 bases). Germline V gene lookup returns CDR1 MNHEY and CDR2 SVGEGT. The V end was cut by 1 base, the J end by 0 bases, with 7 bases between. The CDR3 has 15 amino acids. The chain's CDR3 is CASSYLDFSYNEQFF. The CDR3 nucleotides are TGTGCCAGCAGTTACTTGGACTTCTCCTACAATGAGCAGTTCTTC.

This rearrangement joins TRBV7-6 to TRBJ1-1; no clear D gene. Trimming removed 1 base from V and 1 base from J, with 10 bases in between. Germline V gives CDR1 SGHVS, CDR2 FNYEAQ. CDR3 size: 15 residues. CDR3 bases: TGTGCCAGCAGCTTAGTTACTCTAGAGAACACTGAAGCTTTCTTT. It yields the protein CASSLVTLENTEAFF.

The chain has TRBV30 and TRBJ2-7, with D possibly matching TRBD1 (6 bases). Trimming took 3 bases from V and 0 from J, leaving 12 bases between them. The germline CDR1 and CDR2 sequences are GTSNPN and SVGIG (reference sequence). This CDR3 spans 14 amino acids. CDR3 coding DNA: TGTGCCTGGAGCTCAGGGGCGAACTCCTACGAGCAGTACTTC. Its translation is CAWSSGANSYEQYF. The full variable domain, completed using reference TRBV30 and TRBJ2-7, is SQTIHQWPATLVQPVGSPLSLECTVEGTSNPNLYWYRQAAGRGLQLLFYSVGIGQISSEVPQNLSASRPQDRQFILSSKKLLLSDSGFYLCAWSSGANSYEQYFGPGTRLTVT.

The chain couples TRBV6-2 or TRBV6-3 to TRBJ1-2; D remains ambiguous. The CDR3 loop spans 12 amino acids. Germline V gene lookup returns CDR1 MNHEY and CDR2 SVGEGT. Trimming stripped 4 bases from V and 5 bases from J, with 8 bases between. CDR3 loop: CASSWEIYGYTF. The CDR3 nucleotides are TGTGCCAGCAGTTGGGAAATATATGGCTACACCTTC.

This clone was seen just once. The chain joins TRBV10-3 to TRBJ2-1; 11 bases are a match to TRBD2. The V and J ends lost 6 bases and 9 bases, in that order; junction bases with no gene match: 13. CDR1 and CDR2 (germline): ENHRY, SYGVKD. This CDR3 is built from 16 residues. The CDR3 is CAIRAVLAGASGEQFF. CDR3 nucleotides: TGTGCCATCAGGGCGGTACTAGCGGGGGCCTCAGGTGAGCAGTTCTTC.

V usage is TRBV28 and J usage is TRBJ1-1; D gene uncertain. Germline CDR1 reads MDHEN; CDR2 reads SYDVKM. V shed 2 bases and J shed 10 bases, with 11 bases lying between them. The CDR3 runs 12 residues. The CDR3 sequence: CASSLGPLGAFF. DNA of the CDR3: TGTGCCAGCAGTTTAGGTCCCCTGGGAGCTTTCTTT.

About this clone itself: The same CDR3 is also encoded by other DNA sequences in this sample. The chain carries TRBV2 and TRBJ2-5, with 10 bases lining up with TRBD2. V trimming: 1 base; J trimming: 4 bases; junction bases outside the gene matches: 3. Germline loops: CDR1 SNHLY, CDR2 FYNNEI. CDR3 size: 15 residues. CDR3 protein: CASSEVAGGRETQYF. As DNA, the CDR3 is TGTGCCAGCAGTGAAGTAGCGGGGGGCCGAGAGACCCAGTACTTC.

This chain uses TRBV18 with TRBJ2-5; 7 bases line up with TRBD2. Germline lookup yields CDR1 KGHSH and CDR2 LQKENI. CDR3 length: 14 residues. V gave up 2 bases and J gave up 5 bases; unmatched junction bases: 5. The DNA of the CDR3 is TGTGCCAGCTCACCATCGCAGGGAGGGGAGACCCAGTACTTC. Protein sequence: CASSPSQGGETQYF.

The chain couples TRBV4-1 to TRBJ2-5, with a possible D match to TRBD1 (5 bases). Germline CDR1 is MGHRA and CDR2 is YSYEKL. CDR3 size: 14 residues. V lost 1 base and J lost 5, with 11 bases in between. Here the CDR3 reads CASSQGFWGETQYF. The CDR3 DNA reads TGCGCCAGCAGCCAAGGGTTTTGGGGCGAGACCCAGTACTTC.

The sample holds a few counts of this clone. The chain links TRBV19 to TRBJ1-6, with 8 positions matching TRBD1. CDR3 length: 15 amino acids. J gave up 9 bases and V 3 bases, and 7 bases lay outside the gene matches. The germline CDR1 and CDR2 sequences are LNHDA and SQIVND (reference sequence). The CDR3 bases are TGTGCCAGTAGTATTCGAGACAGGGGTACTTCACCCCTCCACTTT. Its translation: CASSIRDRGTSPLHF.

This clone is a singleton in its sample. CDR3 protein: CAIRGQGAEPNGYTF. DNA for the CDR3: TGTGCCATCAGGGGACAGGGGGCGGAACCTAATGGCTACACCTTC. The chain joins TRBV10-3 to TRBJ1-2; 12 bases match TRBD1. Unmatched junction bases numbered 8, after V lost 6 bases and J lost 6 bases. The germline gives CDR1 ENHRY, CDR2 SYGVKD. The CDR3 is 15 amino acids.

This clone was seen a handful of times. This chain joins TRBV4-1 and TRBJ1-4, with D unresolved. Germline assignment: CDR1 MGHRA and CDR2 YSYEKL. Trimming shortened V by 0 bases and J by 5 bases, and 7 bases separated the two germline ends. The CDR3 is 14 amino acids. CDR3 sequence (DNA): TGCGCCAGCAGCCAAGATAGGGCAAATGAAAAACTGTTTTTT. Its protein is CASSQDRANEKLFF.

The rearrangement links TRBV5-4 to TRBJ2-5; TRBD2 matches at 7 bases. Unmatched junction bases numbered 3, after V lost 0 bases and J lost 4 bases. Germline CDR1 reads SGHNT; CDR2 reads YYREEE (reference sequence). CDR3 length equals 14 residues. CDR3 sequence: CASSLVGRGETQYF. The CDR3 region has the DNA TGTGCCAGCAGCTTGGTAGGGAGGGGAGAGACCCAGTACTTC.

The chain uses TRBV5-4 and TRBJ1-2; no clear D. Looked up from germline, CDR1 is SGHNT and CDR2 is YYREEE (reference sequence). The CDR3 is 15 residues long. Trimming removed 5 bases at V and 0 bases at J, with 14 bases between. CDR3: CASSNDGPTNYGYTF. CDR3 in DNA: TGTGCCAGCAGTAATGACGGCCCTACTAACTATGGCTACACCTTC.

The chain is built from TRBV6-5 and TRBJ1-2, with a weak D call TRBD1 (5 bases). Trimming shortened V by 6 bases and J by 8 bases, and 22 bases separated the two germline ends. Germline values: CDR1 MNHEY, CDR2 SVGAGI. CDR3 size: 15 residues. The CDR3 here is CASRPLRDSLYGYTF. CDR3 nucleotide sequence: TGTGCCAGCAGGCCCCTAAGAGACAGCCTTTACGGCTACACCTTC.

The chain combines TRBV12-5 with TRBJ2-3, with 7 bases lining up with TRBD1. V trimming: 0 bases; J trimming: 4 bases; junction bases outside the gene matches: 10. The germline V gene encodes CDR1 LGHNT and CDR2 FRNRAP. The CDR3 totals 17 residues. The CDR3 sequence: CASGLVVGQRGPDTQYF. CDR3 DNA sequence: TGTGCTAGTGGTTTGGTAGTGGGACAGCGCGGCCCAGATACGCAGTATTTT.

The sample holds a few counts of this clone. The chain is built from TRBV6-1 and TRBJ1-1; D gene uncertain. The CDR3 length is 16 residues. The germline V gene encodes CDR1 MNHNS and CDR2 SASEGT. V was cut by 3 bases and J by 0 bases, with 14 bases left in between. CDR3 coding DNA: TGTGCCAGCAGTGACCGCGGGGTTTTAATGAACACTGAAGCTTTCTTT. Translating gives CASSDRGVLMNTEAFF.